A selection of T cell receptor beta chains follows, all from one sample in a study of beta chain features in type 1 diabetes. Profiling relied on immunoSEQ multiplex PCR, and the TCRdb table lists in-frame clones only, not all of them. Of a few hundred thousand clones in the sample, 10% to 15% were seen once. The source material was naive CD4+ T cells from blood. The receptors shown here come from a woman between 18 and 29 years old with type 1 diabetes. The CDR3 runs from the conserved cysteine through the conserved F or W. D genes are given only for firm matches. Some rows mark clone size as missing; the rest say once, few, many or name a class of expanded clone.

>TRBJ1-5|TRBV6-5|-|TRBD1
CASSYSVGTGYQPQHF
TGTGCCAGCAGTTACTCAGTAGGGACAGGTTATCAGCCCCAGCATTTT
>TRBJ2-7|TRBV5-4|-|-
CASSLSAGVSYEQYF
TGTGCCAGCAGCTTGTCGGCAGGTGTTTCCTACGAGCAGTACTTC
>TRBJ1-1|TRBV28|-|TRBD1
CASSLWGTEKNTEAFF
TGTGCCAGCAGTTTATGGGGGACAGAAAAGAACACTGAAGCTTTCTTT
>TRBJ2-7|TRBV5-1|few|TRBD1
CASSWTTGTGIYEQYF
TGCGCCAGCAGCTGGACAACCGGGACAGGGATATACGAGCAGTACTTC
>TRBJ2-1|TRBV23-1|few|TRBD2
CASSQISQWGGRNNEQFF
TGCGCCAGCAGTCAAATCTCCCAGTGGGGGGGAAGAAACAATGAGCAGTTCTTC
>TRBJ1-4|TRBV4-3|few|TRBD1
CASSQDKQGAREKLFF
TGCGCCAGCAGCCAAGACAAACAGGGGGCACGCGAAAAACTGTTTTTT
>TRBJ2-2|TRBV5-6|few|TRBD2
CASSSLPSGGRATGELFF
TGTGCCAGCAGCTCGCTACCCTCGGGCGGGAGGGCCACCGGGGAGCTGTTTTTT
>TRBJ2-4|TRBV6-1|once|TRBD1
CASNTQGAKNIQYF
TGTGCCAGCAATACACAGGGGGCCAAAAACATTCAGTACTTC
>TRBJ2-3|TRBV9|few|TRBD2
CASSVRAGAIPDTQYF
TGTGCCAGCAGCGTACGGGCGGGAGCTATCCCAGATACGCAGTATTTT
>TRBJ2-1|TRBV14|few|TRBD2
CASSQVLASGYNEQFF
TGTGCCAGCAGCCAAGTTCTGGCTAGCGGATACAATGAGCAGTTCTTC
>TRBJ2-3|TRBV30|few|TRBD1
CAWNPQGTDTQYF
TGTGCCTGGAACCCACAGGGGACAGATACGCAGTATTTT
>TRBJ2-1|TRBV4-1|few|TRBD1
CASSQADRAHNEQFF
TGCGCCAGCAGCCAAGCAGACAGGGCCCACAATGAGCAGTTCTTC
>TRBJ2-7|TRBV2|few|TRBD1
CASSAGQVYEQYF
TGTGCCAGCAGTGCTGGACAGGTCTACGAGCAGTACTTC
>TRBJ2-7|TRBV11-2|-|TRBD1
CASSPGQAYEQYF
TGTGCCAGCAGCCCGGGACAGGCCTACGAGCAGTACTTC
>TRBJ2-7|TRBV5-1|-|-
CASSFEARAHEQYF
TGCGCCAGCAGCTTCGAGGCCAGGGCTCACGAGCAGTACTTC
>TRBJ2-5|TRBV29-1|few|-
CSVEVGLTGRETQYF
TGCAGCGTGGAGGTGGGGTTGACCGGCCGGGAGACCCAGTACTTC
>TRBJ2-7|TRBV9|-|TRBD1
CASSVRDREYEQYF
TGTGCCAGCAGCGTCCGGGACAGGGAGTACGAGCAGTACTTC
>TRBJ1-2|TRBV2|-|-
CASSERGRGYTF
TGTGCCAGCAGTGAACGGGGGAGAGGCTACACCTTC
>TRBJ2-7|TRBV29-1|-|TRBD1
CSVHPGQNYEQYF
TGCAGCGTTCATCCGGGACAGAACTACGAGCAGTACTTC
>TRBJ2-2|TRBV18|-|-
CASSESQATGELFF
TGTGCCAGCTCAGAAAGCCAGGCCACCGGGGAGCTGTTTTTT
>TRBJ1-5|TRBV11-2|few|-
CASSFGPNQPQHF
TGTGCCAGCAGCTTTGGCCCCAATCAGCCCCAGCATTTT
>TRBJ2-1|TRBV4-1|-|-
CASSQVRTGSSYNEQFF
TGCGCCAGCAGCCAAGTCAGGACGGGGAGCTCCTACAATGAGCAGTTCTTC
>TRBJ2-2|TRBV5-6|-|-
CASSRDRLNTGELFF
TGTGCCAGCAGCCGTGACAGATTGAACACCGGGGAGCTGTTTTTT
>TRBJ2-7|TRBV4-3|-|TRBD1
CASSPEGQGLHEQYF
TGCGCCAGCAGCCCGGAGGGACAGGGGCTGCACGAGCAGTACTTC
>TRBJ1-1|TRBV27|-|-
CASSFIRSNMNTEAFF
TGTGCCAGCAGTTTCATTCGATCGAACATGAACACTGAAGCTTTCTTT
>TRBJ1-2|TRBV6-1|-|-
CASHQYEGYGYTF
TGTGCCAGCCACCAATATGAGGGCTATGGCTACACCTTC
>TRBJ1-5|TRBV29-1|few|-
CSVQGSPNQPQHF
TGCAGCGTCCAAGGGAGCCCAAATCAGCCCCAGCATTTT
>TRBJ1-6|TRBV4-3|few|TRBD1
CASSQSGGSYSPLHF
TGCGCCAGCAGCCAGTCAGGGGGTAGTTATTCACCCCTCCACTTT
>TRBJ2-5|TRBV19|-|-
CASSIQTGQETQYF
TGTGCCAGTAGTATTCAAACAGGGCAAGAGACCCAGTACTTC
>TRBJ1-5|TRBV29-1|-|-
CSVEWGHNQPQHF
TGCAGCGTTGAGTGGGGGCACAATCAGCCCCAGCATTTT
>TRBJ1-5|TRBV5-1|-|-
CASSVTGLQPQHF
TGCGCCAGCAGCGTAACAGGGCTTCAGCCCCAGCATTTT
>TRBJ1-5|TRBV18|-|-
CASSPRSLSPPVDQPQHF
TGTGCCAGCTCACCACGTAGCTTATCCCCCCCGGTGGATCAGCCCCAGCATTTT
>TRBJ1-1|TRBV11-2|-|TRBD1
CASGWTGSNTEAFF
TGTGCCAGCGGGTGGACAGGGAGCAACACTGAAGCTTTCTTT
>TRBJ2-7|TRBV6-1|-|TRBD2
CASRARTLAGALLYEQYF
TGTGCCAGCCGTGCCCGAACGCTAGCGGGGGCGCTCCTCTACGAGCAGTACTTC
>TRBJ2-1|TRBV11-2|few|TRBD2
CASSSALAGGEQFF
TGTGCCAGCAGCTCCGCACTAGCGGGAGGCGAGCAGTTCTTC
>TRBJ2-7|TRBV7-2|-|-
CASTLLGAYEQYF
TGTGCCAGCACCTTGCTAGGGGCCTACGAGCAGTACTTC
>TRBJ2-1|TRBV15|few|TRBD1
CATSRVGQGGYNEQFF
TGTGCCACCAGCAGAGTTGGACAGGGAGGATACAATGAGCAGTTCTTC
>TRBJ2-7|TRBV6-5|once|-
CASSFYGEQYF
TGTGCCAGCAGCTTCTACGGGGAGCAGTACTTC
>TRBJ1-1|TRBV28|-|-
CATEGNTEAFF
TGTGCCACCGAGGGGAACACTGAAGCTTTCTTT
>TRBJ2-3|TRBV15|-|TRBD2
CATSRDRGLAALGSTQYF
TGTGCCACCAGCAGAGACCGAGGACTAGCGGCCTTAGGTAGTACGCAGTATTTT
>TRBJ1-3|TRBV4-1|-|-
CASSQLRVSGNTIYF
TGCGCCAGCAGCCAACTCAGGGTCTCTGGAAACACCATATATTTT
>TRBJ2-6|TRBV5-1|-|-
CASSSTGSSGANVLTF
TGCGCCAGCAGCTCTACAGGAAGCTCTGGGGCCAACGTCCTGACTTTC
>TRBJ2-1|TRBV7-2|-|-
CASSLDTYNEQFF
TGTGCCAGCAGCTTAGATACCTACAATGAGCAGTTCTTC
>TRBJ1-1|TRBV7-9|few|-
CASSFAGWQTTTEAFF
TGTGCCAGCAGCTTCGCCGGGTGGCAAACTACCACTGAAGCTTTCTTT
>TRBJ1-2|TRBV14|-|-
CASSQDLGLLGYTF
TGTGCCAGCAGCCAAGATCTAGGACTACTTGGCTACACCTTC
>TRBJ2-1|TRBV2|-|TRBD2
CASTLAGDSYNEQFF
TGTGCCAGCACCTTAGCGGGCGACTCCTACAATGAGCAGTTCTTC
>TRBJ2-7|TRBV11-3|-|-
CASSPGFRSYEQYF
TGTGCCAGCAGCCCAGGCTTCCGAAGCTACGAGCAGTACTTC
>TRBJ2-5|TRBV5-4|-|-
CASSSVFGGETQYF
TGTGCCAGCAGCTCCGTGTTCGGGGGAGAGACCCAGTACTTC
>TRBJ1-3|TRBV30|-|-
CAWTSGNTIYF
TGTGCCTGGACCTCGGGAAACACCATATATTTT
>TRBJ2-7|TRBV2|few|-
CASSGDLGYEQYF
TGTGCCAGCAGTGGGGACTTGGGGTACGAGCAGTACTTC
>TRBJ2-7|TRBV28|few|-
CASSRVSYEQYF
TGTGCCAGCAGCAGGGTCTCCTACGAGCAGTACTTC
>TRBJ2-7|TRBV29-1|few|TRBD2
CSVGGGAYEQYF
TGCAGCGTTGGCGGGGGGGCCTACGAGCAGTACTTC
>TRBJ2-5|TRBV6-5|few|TRBD2
CASSYSGTSGKETQYF
TGTGCCAGCAGTTACTCGGGGACTAGCGGGAAAGAGACCCAGTACTTC